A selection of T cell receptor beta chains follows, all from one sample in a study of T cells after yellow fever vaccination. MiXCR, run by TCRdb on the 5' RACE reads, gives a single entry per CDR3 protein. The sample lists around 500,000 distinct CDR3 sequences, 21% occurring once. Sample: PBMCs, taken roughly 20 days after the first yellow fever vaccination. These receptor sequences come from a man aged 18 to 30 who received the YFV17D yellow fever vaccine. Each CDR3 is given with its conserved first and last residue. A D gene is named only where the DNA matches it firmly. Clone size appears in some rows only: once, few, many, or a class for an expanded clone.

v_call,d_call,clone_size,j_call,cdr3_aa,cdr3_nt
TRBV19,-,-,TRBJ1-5,CASLGPGGSGNQPQHF,TGTGCCAGTCTGGGGCCGGGAGGTTCGGGCAATCAGCCCCAGCATTTT
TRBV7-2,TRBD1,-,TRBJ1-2,CASSPGQRPNYGYTF,TGTGCCAGCAGCCCGGGACAGCGACCTAACTATGGCTACACCTTC
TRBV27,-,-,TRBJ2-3,CASSGWGTDTQYF,TGTGCCAGCTCCGGGTGGGGCACAGATACGCAGTATTTT
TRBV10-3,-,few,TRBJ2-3,CAISEYTGSADTQYF,TGTGCCATCAGTGAGTACACAGGGTCCGCAGATACGCAGTATTTT
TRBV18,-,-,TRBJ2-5,CASSSFTGTPAQGETQYF,TGTGCCAGCTCATCCTTTACCGGGACACCCGCGCAGGGGGAGACCCAGTACTTC
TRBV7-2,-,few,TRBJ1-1,CASSFVHQNTEAFF,TGTGCCAGCAGCTTTGTACACCAGAACACTGAAGCTTTCTTT
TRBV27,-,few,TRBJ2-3,CASSWNGVTTDTQYF,TGTGCCAGCAGTTGGAACGGGGTGACCACAGATACGCAGTATTTT
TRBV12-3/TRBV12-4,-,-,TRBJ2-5,CASSSRGPQETQYF,TGTGCCAGCAGTTCGCGGGGGCCCCAAGAGACCCAGTACTTC
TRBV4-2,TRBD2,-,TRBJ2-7,CASSPRLAGGQVDEQYF,TGTGCCAGCAGCCCGCGACTAGCGGGGGGGCAAGTTGACGAGCAGTACTTC
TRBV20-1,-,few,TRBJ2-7,CSAQLHSGYEQYF,TGCAGTGCCCAACTACATTCGGGCTACGAGCAGTACTTC
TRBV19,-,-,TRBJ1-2,CASSMGTAYGYTF,TGTGCCAGTAGTATGGGGACCGCTTATGGCTACACCTTC
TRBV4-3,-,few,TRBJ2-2,CASSERAGSTGELFF,TGCGCCAGCAGCGAGCGTGCAGGGAGCACCGGGGAGCTGTTTTTT
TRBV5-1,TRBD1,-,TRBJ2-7,CASSLAVDRGSYEQYF,TGCGCCAGCAGCTTGGCCGTGGACAGGGGATCCTACGAGCAGTACTTC
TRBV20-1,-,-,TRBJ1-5,CSATARGLLATTHF,TGCAGTGCTACCGCTAGAGGATTACTAGCGACAACCCATTTT
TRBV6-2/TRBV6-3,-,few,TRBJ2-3,CASSIMGHADTQYF,TGTGCCAGCAGCATAATGGGCCATGCAGATACGCAGTATTTT
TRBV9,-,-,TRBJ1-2,CASSVGGGNYGYTF,TGTGCCAGCAGCGTAGGGGGGGGGAACTATGGCTACACCTTC
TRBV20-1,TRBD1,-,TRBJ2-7,CSASLLRGKVNEQYF,TGCAGTGCTAGTCTACTCAGGGGGAAGGTAAACGAGCAGTACTTC
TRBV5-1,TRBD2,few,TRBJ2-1,CASSELPTSGDNEQFF,TGCGCCAGCAGCGAGCTTCCGACTAGCGGGGACAATGAGCAGTTCTTC
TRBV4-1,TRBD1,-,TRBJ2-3,CASSRFGTASTDTQYF,TGCGCCAGCAGCCGTTTCGGGACAGCTAGCACAGATACGCAGTATTTT
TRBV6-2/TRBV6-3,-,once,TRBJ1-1,CASSYGVWEAFF,TGTGCCAGCAGTTACGGTGTCTGGGAAGCTTTCTTT
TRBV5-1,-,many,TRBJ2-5,CASSSGQQETQYF,TGCGCCAGCAGCTCAGGACAGCAAGAGACCCAGTACTTC
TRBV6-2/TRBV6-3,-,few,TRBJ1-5,CASSYSIQNNQPQHF,TGTGCCAGCAGTTACTCGATTCAGAACAATCAGCCCCAGCATTTT
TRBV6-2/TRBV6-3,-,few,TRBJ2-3,CASSYSLGDTDTQYF,TGTGCCAGCAGTTACTCGTTGGGGGACACAGATACGCAGTATTTT
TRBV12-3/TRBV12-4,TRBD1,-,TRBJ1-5,CASSSTGENQPQHF,TGTGCCAGCAGTTCGACAGGGGAAAATCAGCCCCAGCATTTT
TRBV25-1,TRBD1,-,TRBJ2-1,CASRRTGGRNEQFF,TGTGCCAGCAGAAGGACAGGGGGGCGGAATGAGCAGTTCTTC
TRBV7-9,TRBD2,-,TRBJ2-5,CASSLTGRGGRETQYF,TGTGCCAGCAGCTTAACGGGCCGGGGGGGCAGGGAGACCCAGTACTTC
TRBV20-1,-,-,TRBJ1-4,CSARDPRDEKLFF,TGCAGTGCTAGAGATCCCCGGGATGAAAAACTGTTTTTT
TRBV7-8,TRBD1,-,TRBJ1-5,CASSLLLDRGNQPQHF,TGTGCCAGCAGCTTATTGTTAGACAGGGGGAATCAGCCCCAGCATTTT
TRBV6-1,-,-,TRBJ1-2,CASRETVGGYTF,TGTGCCAGCCGGGAGACCGTGGGCGGCTACACCTTC